The 21 T cell receptor beta chains reported below all come from one sample, sequenced in a study of CD8+ T cells in alopecia areata. The treatment here: oral pan-JAK inhibitor, 5-10 mg twice daily. cDNA serving as the sequencing template came from extracted, reverse transcribed RNA. TCRdb's table, derived via immunoSEQ multiplex PCR, lists solely in-frame clones and lacks some. The sample lists 42,000 or so clones, over 85% seen once, with under 20% in the top ten. The source was CD8+ T cells sorted from blood, collected at week 24, from a patient treated with tofacitinib. All receptors come from a human donor with alopecia areata.

The chain employs TRBV7-8 and TRBJ2-1; tentatively, D is TRBD2 (6 bases). Trimming cost V 1 base and J 7 bases, with 11 bases left between them. CDR3 length: 14 amino acids. Germline CDR1 reads SGHVS; CDR2 reads FQNEAQ. The CDR3 bases are TGTGCCAGCAGCTTAGGAGATGGGACTAATGAGCAGTTCTTC. Protein product: CASSLGDGTNEQFF.

The chain is built from TRBV11-2 and TRBJ2-5; either TRBD1 or TRBD2 may fit D (6 bases each). The germline V and J ends were trimmed by 4 bases and 5 bases, with 17 bases remaining between them. The germline gives CDR1 SGHAT, CDR2 FQNNGV. This CDR3 is built from 15 residues. CDR3 sequence (DNA): TGTGCCAGCAGCTCATTGCGGGACAATCCGGAGACCCAGTACTTC. Its protein is CASSSLRDNPETQYF.

The chain uses TRBV30 and TRBJ2-5; TRBD2 matches 11 bases. Losses at the gene ends were 4 bases for V and 4 bases for J; bases not matched to a gene: 8. CDR3 length: 15 residues. Germline V CDR1 and CDR2: GTSNPN, SVGIG (reference sequence). DNA for the CDR3: TGTGCCTGGAATTTTCTCGGACTAGCGGGAGAGACCCAGTACTTC. This translates into CAWNFLGLAGETQYF.

This sequence joins TRBV2 and TRBJ2-1; the D gene is possibly TRBD2 (5 bases). The CDR3 covers 14 residues. The V gene's germline CDR1 is SNHLY and CDR2 FYNNEI. Between the trimmed V and J ends, which lost 7 bases and 4 bases, there was a span of 14 bases. CDR3 protein: CASKELTGYNEQFF. DNA of the CDR3: TGTGCCAGCAAGGAGCTAACGGGGTACAATGAGCAGTTCTTC.

The chain combines TRBV7-8 with TRBJ2-7, with 8 positions matching TRBD1. Germline CDR1 is SGHVS and CDR2 is FQNEAQ. After removal of 0 bases from V and 0 bases from J, the junction contained 4 bases not matched to a gene. This CDR3 contains 16 residues. CDR3 region: CASSLARTGLSYEQYF. CDR3 DNA: TGTGCCAGCAGCTTAGCACGGACAGGGCTCTCCTACGAGCAGTACTTC.

V and J are TRBV6-1 and TRBJ2-1, with 9 bases aligning to TRBD1. The CDR3 loop spans 16 amino acids. Germline loops: CDR1 MNHNS, CDR2 SASEGT. The ends lost 4 bases at V and 8 bases at J; junction bases unmatched: 12. The CDR3 sequence: CASSADAGTGRDEQFF. The CDR3 region has the DNA TGTGCCAGCAGTGCCGACGCTGGGACAGGGAGGGATGAGCAGTTCTTC.

V is TRBV5-6 and J is TRBJ2-5, with 7 bases identical to TRBD1. Germline V gene lookup returns CDR1 SGHDT and CDR2 YYEEEE. The CDR3 is 14 residues long. Trimming took 3 bases from V and 5 from J; bases not matched to a gene: 7. CDR3 sequence (DNA): TGTGCCAGCAGCTGGGGACAGTCAGTGGAGACCCAGTACTTC. Protein: CASSWGQSVETQYF.

This chain links TRBV29-1 with TRBJ2-2; D unclear. Germline loops: CDR1 SQVTM, CDR2 ANQGSEA. Trimming left V 2 bases short and J 1 base short, with 17 bases between. The CDR3 is made up of 17 amino acids. DNA for the CDR3: TGCAGCGTTGAATTTGTGAACCTGGACCTGAACACCGGGGAGCTGTTTTTT. Its protein is CSVEFVNLDLNTGELFF.

The chain carries TRBV29-1 and TRBJ2-7; 9 nucleotides line up with TRBD1. CDR1 SQVTM and CDR2 ANQGSEA come from the germline V gene. This CDR3 contains 14 residues. V was clipped by 4 bases and J by 5 bases; unmatched bases: 9. The CDR3 region has the DNA TGCAGCGTTGGCTCGCTGGGACAGGGTGACGAGCAGTACTTC. Amino acid sequence: CSVGSLGQGDEQYF.

The table lists this clone with a count of one. The gene calls are TRBV4-1 and TRBJ1-2; 7 nucleotides align to TRBD1. V shed 4 bases and J 1 base; nucleotides not matched to a gene: 6. Germline loops: CDR1 MGHRA, CDR2 YSYEKL. There are 15 residues in the CDR3. CDR3 in DNA: TGCGCCAGCAGCCCCGCGGGACAGCTTAACTATGGCTACACCTTC. As protein: CASSPAGQLNYGYTF.

The chain joins TRBV25-1 to TRBJ2-1, with D perhaps matching TRBD2 (6 bases). With 6 bases removed from V and 5 bases from J, the gap between germline ends came to 14 bases. Germline V lookup: CDR1 MGHDK, CDR2 SYGVNS. This CDR3 region has 14 residues. CDR3 DNA: TGTGCCAGCAGGGGACTCGGGGCAAACAATGAGCAGTTCTTC. This translates into CASRGLGANNEQFF.

This chain uses TRBV19 with TRBJ2-1, with 15 bases matching TRBD2. The CDR3 spans 18 residues. V lost 10 bases to trimming and J lost 0 bases; unmatched junction nucleotides: 10. Germline V gene data show CDR1 as LNHDA and CDR2 as SQIVND (reference sequence). CDR3 DNA: TGTGCCACCAAACCCGGGACTAGCGGGGGGAGCTCCTACAATGAGCAGTTCTTC. As protein: CATKPGTSGGSSYNEQFF.

The gene calls are TRBV7-9 and TRBJ2-1; 9 nucleotides line up with TRBD1. V was clipped by 4 bases and J by 2 bases; unmatched bases: 3. Germline lookup yields CDR1 SEHNR and CDR2 FQNEAQ (reference sequence). This CDR3 is 15 amino acids long. The chain's CDR3 is CASSSGQGTYNEQFF. The DNA for the CDR3 is TGTGCCAGCAGCTCGGGACAGGGTACCTACAATGAGCAGTTCTTC.

This clone was observed a single time. The rearrangement joins TRBV11-2 to TRBJ2-5, with D unresolved. Germline V gene sequence: CDR1 SGHAT, CDR2 FQNNGV. CDR3 length: 13 amino acids. Trimming took off 7 bases at V and 3 bases at J, with 12 bases between the two ends. CDR3 in DNA: TGTGCCAGCAAAGGTGTTCAGGAAGAGACCCAGTACTTC. It translates to CASKGVQEETQYF. The full variable domain, rest sourced from reference TRBV11-2 and TRBJ2-5, is EAGVAQSPRYKIIEKRQSVAFWCNPISGHATLYWYQQILGQGPKLLIQFQNNGVVDDSQLPKDRFSAERLKGVDSTLKIQPAKLEDSAVYLCASKGVQEETQYFGPGTRLLVL.

V gene TRBV7-9 combines with J gene TRBJ2-1; perhaps TRBD2 as D (6 bases). This CDR3 comprises 14 residues. V dropped 7 bases and J dropped 1 base, with 11 bases sitting between them. Germline V gives CDR1 SEHNR, CDR2 FQNEAQ (reference sequence). In DNA form, the CDR3 reads TGTGCCAGCATCCCGGGGGTATCCTACAATGAGCAGTTCTTC. Its translation: CASIPGVSYNEQFF. The full variable domain, rest sourced from reference TRBV7-9 and TRBJ2-1, is DTGVSQNPRHKITKRGQNVTFRCDPISEHNRLYWYRQTLGQGPEFLTYFQNEAQLEKSRLLSDRFSAERPKGSFSTLEIQRTEQGDSAMYLCASIPGVSYNEQFFGPGTRLTVL.

V gene TRBV7-9 combines with J gene TRBJ2-7, with unresolved D. CDR1 SEHNR and CDR2 FQNEAQ come from the germline V gene (reference sequence). The germline V and J ends were trimmed by 4 bases and 0 bases, with 10 bases remaining between them. The CDR3 sequence is 14 residues long. CDR3 residues: CASSSRERSYEQYF. The CDR3 nucleotides read TGTGCCAGCAGCTCCCGAGAGCGCTCCTACGAGCAGTACTTC.

V and J are TRBV19 and TRBJ2-1, with D perhaps matching TRBD2 (5 bases). Germline-derived CDR1 and CDR2 are LNHDA and SQIVND (reference sequence). Trimming left V 3 bases short and J 0 bases short, with 15 bases between. The CDR3 sequence is 17 residues long. The CDR3 nucleotides read TGTGCCAGTAGTATTGTGAGCGGAACTAACTCCTACAATGAGCAGTTCTTC. Its protein product is CASSIVSGTNSYNEQFF.

This chain links TRBV25-1 with TRBJ2-3; 10 bases agree with TRBD2. The germline CDR1 and CDR2 sequences are MGHDK and SYGVNS. The CDR3 sequence is 16 residues long. J gave up 4 bases and V 2 bases, and 6 bases lay outside the gene matches. The CDR3 coding sequence is TGTGCCAGCAGTGAACTCACTAGCGGGGACGCAGATACGCAGTATTTT. Translation: CASSELTSGDADTQYF. The variable domain in full, with the rest retrieved from reference TRBV25-1 and TRBJ2-3, is EADIYQTPRYLVIGTGKKITLECSQTMGHDKMYWYQQDPGMELHLIHYSYGVNSTEKGDLSSESTVSRIRTEHFPLTLESARPSHTSQYLCASSELTSGDADTQYFGPGTRLTVL.

This chain uses TRBV29-1 with TRBJ2-1; D not resolved. The CDR3 totals 13 residues. The germline V and J ends were trimmed by 7 bases and 2 bases, with 12 bases remaining between them. Germline V gene lookup returns CDR1 SQVTM and CDR2 ANQGSEA. The CDR3 DNA follows: TGCAGCGGGACCCGGCGGACCTACAATGAGCAGTTCTTC. Translated, it gives CSGTRRTYNEQFF.

This sequence joins TRBV10-3 and TRBJ2-5; no definite D call. V was clipped by 3 bases and J by 5 bases, with 4 bases between them. Germline values: CDR1 ENHRY, CDR2 SYGVKD. CDR3 length: 11 residues. The CDR3 nucleotides are TGTGCCATCAGTGAAACCGAGACCCAGTACTTC. Protein sequence: CAISETETQYF.

The CDR3 reads CASSLGAGIMTEAFF. Written as DNA, the CDR3 is TGTGCCAGCAGTTTAGGGGCAGGGATTATGACTGAAGCTTTCTTT. The chain has TRBV27 and TRBJ1-1; TRBD1 might be the D (5 bases). Trimming shortened V by 2 bases and J by 5 bases, and 15 bases separated the two germline ends. Germline V gene lookup returns CDR1 MNHEY and CDR2 SMNVEV (reference sequence). CDR3 size: 15 residues.